This TCR beta chain emerged from a study of CD8+CD57+ T cells in acquired aplastic anemia. CDR1 and CDR2 from the germline V gene are LNHDA and SQIVND (reference sequence). The V and J ends lost 3 bases and 5 bases respectively, with 13 bases between them. This CDR3 spans 14 amino acids. TCR beta VDJ and CDR3 profiles were obtained from a genomic DNA template. TCRdb reprocessed the reads via MiXCR and lists one record per CDR3 protein. The repertoire consists of 190,000 or so distinct CDR3 sequences, with approximately 60% occurring once and the leading ten covering around 28%. The receptor comes from a human donor in good health. The gene calls are TRBV19 and TRBJ1-1, with D perhaps TRBD1 (6 bases). The material sequenced was sorted CD4+, CD8+, or CD8+CD57+ T cells (not recorded which) from PBMCs. DNA for the CDR3: TGTGCCAGTAGTATCATTGGGGGCGGGACTGAAGCTTTCTTT. Its protein product is CASSIIGGGTEAFF.